The 4 T cell receptor beta chains reported below all come from one sample, sequenced in a study of Graves' ophthalmopathy and Graves' hyperthyroidism. Amplification targeted the TCR beta CDR3 regions, with RNA transcripts as the source material. HTBI primers primed a first-round RT-PCR, and a second-round multiplex PCR followed. TCRdb fed the multiplex PCR reads into MiXCR, producing one record per CDR3 protein. The table has some 1.1 million distinct CDR3 sequences, 35% to 45% seen once. Sequenced sample: peripheral blood or thyroid tissue (not recorded which). These TCRs come from an adult man with Graves' hyperthyroidism.

Concerning this clonotype itself: A much larger clone sits a single nucleotide away, making a read error possible. The chain uses TRBV10-2 and TRBJ1-2; D possibly corresponds to TRBD1 (6 bases). In germline, CDR1 is WSHSY, CDR2 SAAADI. The CDR3 covers 14 residues. The CDR3 reads CASSDGQKLGDYTF. CDR3 bases: TGTGCCAGCAGTGATGGACAGAAACTGGGAGACTACACCTTC.

The V and J genes are TRBV20-1 and TRBJ2-5; 14 bases agree with TRBD2. The germline V gene encodes CDR1 DFQATT and CDR2 SNEGSKA (reference sequence). The J segment lost 5 bases and the V segment lost 3 bases, leaving 11 bases of the junction unmatched. The CDR3 runs 17 residues. The CDR3 bases are TGCAGTGCTAGCTTAAGGGGACTAGCGGGAGACATGGAGACCCAGTACTTC. It encodes CSASLRGLAGDMETQYF.

As regards this clonotype: The CDR3 end shows no conserved phenylalanine or tryptophan, and so a read error is likely. The DNA of the CDR3 is TGCAGTGCTAGTACGGCAGGGAGCCGAACCACCTATGGCTACACCCTC. It codes for CSASTAGSRTTYGYTL. The chain employs TRBV20-1 and TRBJ1-2; tentatively, D is TRBD1 (5 bases). The CDR3 is 16 residues long. Trimming cost V 3 bases and J 4 bases, with 21 bases left between them. CDR1 is DFQATT and CDR2 is SNEGSKA in the germline V gene (reference sequence).

The chain carries TRBV12-3 or TRBV12-4 and TRBJ1-1, with 8 bases aligning to TRBD1. This CDR3 spans 14 amino acids. J was trimmed by 5 bases and V by 5 bases; bases with no gene match: 7. The CDR3 region is CASSGQGRGTEAFF. Written as DNA, the CDR3 is TGTGCCAGCAGTGGACAGGGAAGGGGGACTGAAGCTTTCTTT.